The clone carrying this TCR beta chain was seen more than once but under ten times. In the original workflow: Amplification from reference gene primers served as the basis for estimated nucleated cell counts. Repertoires were generated with immunoSEQ multiplex PCR, while TCRdb's copy carries only in-frame clones and drops some. D and trimming come from the DNA, and the V and J calls and clone size come from that table. Here the sample spans tens of thousands of clones, roughly nine tenths being singletons. This record belongs to a study of blood T cell repertoires in COVID-19. The receptor was derived from a woman between 45 and 65 years old with active or convalescent COVID-19. The sequencing sample was made of peripheral blood.

For the CDR3, the DNA is TGTGCCAGCAGCTTGGTTGGGACAGAAAAAAACATTCAGTACTTC. This gives the protein CASSLVGTEKNIQYF. V and J are TRBV5-4 and TRBJ2-4; TRBD1 aligns across 7 bases. J lost 4 bases, V lost 0 bases, and 4 bases had no gene match. The CDR3 consists of 15 residues. Germline V CDR1 and CDR2: SGHNT, YYREEE (reference sequence).